This entry lists 26 T cell receptor beta chains sequenced from one sample in a study of long-term antiretroviral therapy in people with HIV. At the survey level, the v3.0 immunoSEQ assay was run. Some clones are missing from TCRdb's copy, which holds only in-frame ones; the method was immunoSEQ multiplex PCR. The sample includes fewer than 40,000 clones, roughly three quarters of them seen just once. The sequenced sample was unsorted PBMCs, obtained 1.9 years after starting antiretroviral therapy. The origin of the receptors is a man aged 18 to 30 with HIV.

The chain recombines TRBV6-1 with TRBJ1-5; D is uncertain. Trimming removed 4 bases at V and 6 bases at J, with 7 bases between. Per germline, CDR1 MNHNS and CDR2 SASEGT. This CDR3 comprises 12 residues. The CDR3 DNA reads TGTGCCAGCAGTGGTGGAGTTCAGCCCCAGCATTTT. Translating it yields CASSGGVQPQHF.

The chain employs TRBV6-5 and TRBJ1-5, with D uncertain. The CDR3 has 15 amino acids. Per germline, CDR1 MNHEY and CDR2 SVGAGI. The ends were cut back, 0 bases at V and 7 bases at J, with 13 bases in the middle. CDR3 residues: CASSYSKYGGQPQHF. The CDR3 DNA is TGTGCCAGCAGTTACTCCAAATACGGCGGACAGCCCCAGCATTTT.

The chain links TRBV5-1 to TRBJ2-5; D call uncertain. The CDR3 length is 13 residues. V was clipped by 2 bases and J by 3 bases, with 8 bases between them. The V gene's germline CDR1 is SGHRS and CDR2 YFSETQ. The CDR3 bases are TGCGCCAGCAGCTTCGGCAGCGAAGAGACCCAGTACTTC. Translation: CASSFGSEETQYF.

This chain connects TRBV7-3 to TRBJ1-6; no firm D call. CDR1 and CDR2 (germline): SGHTA, FQGTGA. Trimming removed 1 base from V and 6 bases from J, with 7 bases in between. This CDR3 has 14 amino acids. The CDR3 bases are TGTGCCAGCAGCTTAAACGGCCGTAATTCACCCCTCCACTTT. Amino acid sequence: CASSLNGRNSPLHF.

This chain connects TRBV6-5 to TRBJ1-3; D gene ambiguous. The CDR3 runs 15 residues. CDR1 MNHEY and CDR2 SVGAGI come from the germline V gene. The V end was cut by 3 bases, the J end by 1 base, with 10 bases between. The CDR3 loop is CASSYSRGSGNTIYF. DNA of the CDR3: TGTGCCAGCAGTTATTCCCGGGGTTCTGGAAACACCATATATTTT.

The chain combines TRBV4-2 with TRBJ1-1; TRBD1 is a possible D gene (5 bases). Trimming removed 1 base at V and 1 base at J, with 16 bases between. The length of the CDR3 is 17 residues. Germline values: CDR1 LGHNA, CDR2 YNFKEQ. The DNA of the CDR3 is TGTGCCAGCAGCCAAGCGGAGAGGGGTTGGAAGAACACTGAAGCTTTCTTT. This translates into CASSQAERGWKNTEAFF.

The rearrangement joins TRBV5-4 to TRBJ2-2; 9 bases map to TRBD1. Germline V gene lookup returns CDR1 SGHNT and CDR2 YYREEE (reference sequence). V lost 1 base to trimming and J lost 6 bases; unmatched junction nucleotides: 16. This CDR3 is built from 19 residues. The CDR3 sequence is CASSLPFDTGGAMAGELFF. CDR3 DNA: TGTGCCAGCAGCTTGCCATTCGATACAGGGGGCGCAATGGCCGGGGAGCTGTTTTTT.

The chain couples TRBV28 to TRBJ2-5; the D gene could be TRBD1 or TRBD2 (5 bases each). This CDR3 is 13 amino acids long. Trimming removed 6 bases from V and 5 bases from J, with 13 bases in between. Germline V CDR1 and CDR2: MDHEN, SYDVKM. The CDR3 DNA follows: TGTGCCAGCAGCGGGGCTCTAGGGGAGACCCAGTACTTC. This translates into CASSGALGETQYF. The full variable domain, completed using reference TRBV28 and TRBJ2-5, is DVKVTQSSRYLVKRTGEKVFLECVQDMDHENMFWYRQDPGLGLRLIYFSYDVKMKEKGDIPEGYSVSREKKERFSLILESASTNQTSMYLCASSGALGETQYFGPGTRLLVL.

The chain carries TRBV9 and TRBJ1-6, with D possibly matching TRBD1 (6 bases). The CDR3 totals 13 residues. V lost 4 bases to trimming and J lost 10 bases, with 12 bases between them. Germline CDR1 reads SGDLS; CDR2 reads YYNGEE. The CDR3 here is CASSSTGTSPLHF. Written as DNA, the CDR3 is TGTGCCAGCAGCTCAACAGGGACCTCACCCCTCCACTTT. Supplemented by reference TRBV9 and TRBJ1-6, the full variable domain reads DSGVTQTPKHLITATGQRVTLRCSPRSGDLSVYWYQQSLDQGLQFLIQYYNGEERAKGNILERFSAQQFPDLHSELNLSSLELGDSALYFCASSSTGTSPLHFGNGTRLTVT.

This clone came up once. The V and J genes are TRBV11-2 and TRBJ1-2, with D perhaps matching TRBD1 (5 bases). V shed 3 bases and J shed 0 bases, with 14 bases lying between them. The germline V gene encodes CDR1 SGHAT and CDR2 FQNNGV. The CDR3 runs 16 residues. The chain's CDR3 is CASSLEGTVTNYGYTF. The DNA of the CDR3 is TGTGCCAGCAGCTTGGAAGGGACGGTTACTAACTATGGCTACACCTTC.

The V gene is TRBV18, the J gene TRBJ1-5, with unresolved D. Germline values: CDR1 KGHSH, CDR2 LQKENI. The CDR3 length is 13 residues. The V end lost 7 bases, the J end lost 2 bases, and 9 bases lay between the germline ends. The CDR3 coding sequence is TGTGCCAGCTGGCCTTTGGGCAATCAGCCCCAGCATTTT. The encoded protein is CASWPLGNQPQHF.

V is TRBV10-3 and J is TRBJ2-5; D is ambiguous. V lost 2 bases and J lost 4, with 11 bases in between. CDR3 length equals 14 residues. The germline V gene has CDR1 ENHRY and CDR2 SYGVKD. The CDR3 DNA is TGTGCCATCAGTGAGGAAAACGTGGGAGAGACCCAGTACTTC. This gives the protein CAISEENVGETQYF.

V and J are TRBV4-1 and TRBJ1-2; D is unresolved. The CDR3 has 15 residues. Germline V gene data show CDR1 as MGHRA and CDR2 as YSYEKL. V was trimmed by 0 bases and J by 7 bases, leaving 15 bases between them. The chain's CDR3 is CASSQDRRPSGGYTF. The CDR3 DNA sequence: TGCGCCAGCAGCCAAGATCGGAGACCTTCTGGTGGCTACACCTTC.

The chain couples TRBV11-2 to TRBJ1-1, with no clear D. V shed 6 bases and J shed 0 bases, with 17 bases lying between them. CDR1 is SGHAT, CDR2 FQNNGV, per germline. The CDR3 has 16 residues. In DNA form, the CDR3 reads TGTGCCAGCAGTCTACCGATTCTGGATATGAACACTGAAGCTTTCTTT. Its protein is CASSLPILDMNTEAFF. Full variable domain (remainder filled in from reference TRBV11-2 and TRBJ1-1): EAGVAQSPRYKIIEKRQSVAFWCNPISGHATLYWYQQILGQGPKLLIQFQNNGVVDDSQLPKDRFSAERLKGVDSTLKIQPAKLEDSAVYLCASSLPILDMNTEAFFGQGTRLTVV.

The chain is built from TRBV5-1 and TRBJ2-7; TRBD2 aligns across 7 bases. The germline gives CDR1 SGHRS, CDR2 YFSETQ. The CDR3 is made up of 18 amino acids. V lost 7 bases to trimming and J lost 3 bases; unmatched junction nucleotides: 22. The CDR3 coding sequence is TGCGCCAGCTCTCCGGGACCCCCTGCGGCGCAGCGGGGCTACGAGCAGTACTTC. It yields the protein CASSPGPPAAQRGYEQYF. Drawing the rest from reference TRBV5-1 and TRBJ2-7, the complete variable domain is KAGVTQTPRYLIKTRGQQVTLSCSPISGHRSVSWYQQTPGQGLQFLFEYFSETQRNKGNFPGRFSGRQFSNSRSEMNVSTLELGDSALYLCASSPGPPAAQRGYEQYFGPGTRLTVT.

The chain carries TRBV16 and TRBJ1-2, with TRBD1 matching 12 bases. V was clipped by 5 bases and J by 4 bases; unmatched bases: 2. Germline CDR1 reads KGHSY; CDR2 reads FQNENV. The CDR3 loop spans 14 amino acids. CDR3 DNA sequence: TGTGCCAGCAGCGGGACAGGGGGCTCCTATGGCTACACCTTC. This sequence encodes CASSGTGGSYGYTF.

The chain combines TRBV10-3 with TRBJ1-6, with a tentative D call TRBD1 (6 bases). V lost 1 base, J lost 11 bases, and 21 bases lay in between. The CDR3 is 17 amino acids. Germline assignment: CDR1 ENHRY and CDR2 SYGVKD. CDR3 in amino acids: CAISEFWTGGLRAPLHF. The CDR3, as DNA: TGTGCCATCAGTGAGTTTTGGACTGGGGGCCTCAGGGCACCCCTCCACTTT.

The chain links TRBV5-6 to TRBJ2-5; no reliable D call. Germline assignment: CDR1 SGHDT and CDR2 YYEEEE. The ends were cut back, 0 bases at V and 5 bases at J, with 11 bases in the middle. The CDR3 totals 14 residues. The CDR3 loop reads CASSLAQLSETQYF. CDR3 bases: TGTGCCAGCAGCTTGGCGCAGTTATCGGAGACCCAGTACTTC.

This clone has just a few counts. The chain carries TRBV5-8 and TRBJ1-1; no clear D. The CDR3 is made up of 14 amino acids. With 4 bases removed from V and 2 bases from J, the gap between germline ends came to 12 bases. Germline assignment: CDR1 SGHTS and CDR2 YDEGEE. The CDR3 is CASSRPILNTEAFF. As DNA, the CDR3 is TGTGCCAGCAGCCGCCCAATACTAAACACTGAAGCTTTCTTT.

The chain uses TRBV5-4 and TRBJ2-3; 7 bases align to TRBD1. In germline, CDR1 is SGHNT, CDR2 YYREEE (reference sequence). This CDR3 comprises 15 residues. V lost 0 bases and J lost 1; bases outside the gene matches: 2. The chain's CDR3 is CASSLGGQGTDTQYF. DNA of the CDR3: TGTGCCAGCAGCTTGGGTGGACAGGGCACAGATACGCAGTATTTT.

The gene calls are TRBV9 and TRBJ2-6, with TRBD1 matching over 7 bases. Germline assignment: CDR1 SGDLS and CDR2 YYNGEE. Unmatched junction bases numbered 0, after V lost 1 base and J lost 2 bases. The CDR3 is 15 residues long. CDR3 sequence: CASSVQGAGANVLTF. DNA of the CDR3: TGTGCCAGCAGCGTACAGGGGGCTGGGGCCAACGTCCTGACTTTC.

This chain connects TRBV2 to TRBJ1-4; a possible D gene is TRBD1 (6 bases). Per germline, CDR1 SNHLY and CDR2 FYNNEI. The CDR3 length is 15 residues. Trimming left V 7 bases short and J 7 bases short, with 19 bases between. The chain's CDR3 is CASKLGGLSSEKLFF. The CDR3 DNA reads as TGTGCCAGCAAACTGGGGGGGCTTTCGAGTGAAAAACTGTTTTTT.

The rearrangement uses TRBV6-6 and TRBJ2-7; perhaps D is TRBD1 or TRBD2 (5 bases each). V shed 6 bases and J shed 0 bases, with 12 bases lying between them. Germline V gene data show CDR1 as MNHNY and CDR2 as SVGAGI (reference sequence). The CDR3 runs to 14 residues. The CDR3 DNA reads TGTGCCAGCAGCCCCGGGACCCACTCCTACGAGCAGTACGTC. This translates into CASSPGTHSYEQYV.

CDR3 in DNA: TGTGCCAGCTCACCACCCCCGGGGACAGGGGGCACTGAAGCTTTCTTT. Residues: CASSPPPGTGGTEAFF. This chain uses TRBV18 with TRBJ1-1, with 11 bases matching TRBD1. Germline-derived CDR1 and CDR2 are KGHSH and LQKENI. This CDR3 spans 16 amino acids. V shed 0 bases and J 4 bases; nucleotides not matched to a gene: 4. The whole variable domain, filled in from reference TRBV18 and TRBJ1-1, reads NAGVMQNPRHLVRRRGQEARLRCSPMKGHSHVYWYRQLPEEGLKFMVYLQKENIIDESGMPKERFSAEFPKEGPSILRIQQVVRGDSAAYFCASSPPPGTGGTEAFFGQGTRLTVV.

V usage is TRBV19 and J usage is TRBJ2-7, with TRBD2 identical over 9 bases. CDR3 size: 15 residues. Germline CDR1 and CDR2: LNHDA and SQIVND (reference sequence). V gave up 5 bases and J gave up 2 bases; unmatched junction bases: 7. The CDR3 bases are TGTGCCAGTAGTTTCACGAGCGGGGGGCCCTACGAGCAGTACTTC. Translating gives CASSFTSGGPYEQYF.

This clone was counted once. The chain joins TRBV28 to TRBJ1-3, with 8 bases lining up with TRBD1. Germline V gene lookup returns CDR1 MDHEN and CDR2 SYDVKM. Trimming took 3 bases from V and 0 from J; bases not matched to a gene: 10. The CDR3 sequence is 18 residues long. The DNA for the CDR3 is TGTGCCAGCAGTTTCGAGGGACAGGATTATTTCTCTGGAAACACCATATATTTT. This gives the protein CASSFEGQDYFSGNTIYF.